The 26 T cell receptor beta chains below all came from one sample that was sequenced in a study of T cells in Graves' hyperthyroidism and ophthalmopathy. The TCR beta CDR3 regions underwent amplification using RNA transcripts as the source. The HTBI primer set drove a first-round RT-PCR of the TCR CDR3. One entry per CDR3 protein, called by TCRdb with MiXCR from the multiplex PCR reads. The table shows around 420,000 distinct CDR3 sequences, with roughly 13% occurring only once. The specimen sequenced was blood. These receptors all stem from a woman between 18 and 30 years old with Graves' hyperthyroidism.

This clonotype has a count of ten or more. The chain has TRBV20-1 and TRBJ2-3; D is unclear. V was cut by 7 bases and J by 0 bases, with 14 bases left in between. Germline V gene sequence: CDR1 DFQATT, CDR2 SNEGSKA (reference sequence). The CDR3 is made up of 14 amino acids. The CDR3 sequence is CSGPGLLSTDTQYF. CDR3 nucleotide sequence: TGCAGTGGCCCGGGTCTTCTTAGCACAGATACGCAGTATTTT.

This clonotype has only a few counts. Germline and junction disagree at one end, which may indicate a read error. J is TRBJ1-1 and V is TRBV7-2; D perhaps matches TRBD1 (6 bases). CDR3 size: 14 residues. From germline, CDR1 is SGHTA and CDR2 FQGNSA. CDR3 sequence (DNA): TGTGCCTGCAGCTTATTAGGGGGGAACACTGAAGCTTTCTTT. This sequence encodes CACSLLGGNTEAFF.

This chain links TRBV19 with TRBJ2-1; possible D gene TRBD1, 5 bases. Germline V gene data show CDR1 as LNHDA and CDR2 as SQIVND (reference sequence). This CDR3 is 13 amino acids long. Trimming removed 3 bases from V and 10 bases from J, with 13 bases in between. Here the CDR3 reads CASSILGPGEQFF. CDR3 in DNA: TGTGCCAGTAGTATTTTGGGGCCCGGGGAGCAGTTCTTC.

This clonotype occurred many times. The chain is built from TRBV29-1 and TRBJ1-2; a weak D match, TRBD1 (6 bases). V lost 4 bases and J lost 4, with 13 bases in between. The germline gives CDR1 SQVTM, CDR2 ANQGSEA. The CDR3 is 13 residues long. The CDR3 sequence is CSVGPGQGYGYTF. The CDR3 coding sequence is TGCAGCGTTGGACCGGGACAAGGCTATGGCTACACCTTC. The full variable domain, rest sourced from reference TRBV29-1 and TRBJ1-2, is SAVISQKPSRDICQRGTSLTIQCQVDSQVTMMFWYRQQPGQSLTLIATANQGSEATYESGFVIDKFPISRPNLTFSTLTVSNMSPEDSSIYLCSVGPGQGYGYTFGSGTRLTVV.

This clonotype was counted ten times or more. This rearrangement joins TRBV11-2 to TRBJ2-7; the match to TRBD1 covers 11 bases. Trimming cost V 0 bases and J 3 bases; bases outside gene matches: 7. Per germline, CDR1 SGHAT and CDR2 FQNNGV. The CDR3 length is 17 residues. The CDR3 region has the DNA TGTGCCAGCAGCTTAGAGGTGGACAGGGGGCCTTTCTACGAGCAGTACTTC. Protein sequence: CASSLEVDRGPFYEQYF.

This clonotype has more than one count but fewer than ten. The chain combines TRBV6-1 with TRBJ1-1; TRBD1 is a possible D gene (6 bases). There are 12 residues in the CDR3. V lost 7 bases and J 11 bases, leaving 17 bases between the germline ends. The germline V gene has CDR1 MNHNS and CDR2 SASEGT. CDR3 in DNA: TGTGCCAGCACCTCTACTCAGGGGAATGCTTTCTTT. Amino acid sequence: CASTSTQGNAFF.

This clonotype was seen more than once but under ten times. With a much larger clone just one base away, this may be a read error. V usage is TRBV6-5 and J usage is TRBJ2-3; 7 nucleotides agree with TRBD1. The V gene's germline CDR1 is MNHEY and CDR2 SVGAGI. CDR3 length equals 14 residues. V was pared by 7 bases and J by 0 bases, with 4 bases of the junction left unmatched. CDR3 sequence: CASTETGSTDTQYF. In nucleotides, the CDR3 is TGTGCCAGCACCGAGACAGGGAGCACAGATACGCAGTATTTT.

This clonotype was counted many times. This chain links TRBV2 with TRBJ1-1, with D perhaps TRBD1 (6 bases). The CDR3 spans 10 residues. CDR1 is SNHLY, CDR2 FYNNEI, per germline. The V and J ends lost 7 bases and 10 bases respectively, with 10 bases between them. CDR3 sequence (DNA): TGTGCCAGCAACGGGGGCCGAGCTTTCTTT. Translating gives CASNGGRAFF.

This clonotype was found many times. The rearrangement joins TRBV12-3 or TRBV12-4 to TRBJ1-4; no definite D call. This CDR3 comprises 15 residues. Trimming shortened V by 5 bases and J by 0 bases, and 10 bases separated the two germline ends. For the CDR3, the DNA is TGTGCCAGCAGTCCGGACGGATCAACTAATGAAAAACTGTTTTTT. Translating gives CASSPDGSTNEKLFF.

This clonotype was counted many times. The J gene is TRBJ2-7, the V gene TRBV27; TRBD2 matches 8 bases. The CDR3 has 15 amino acids. Germline V gene data show CDR1 as MNHEY and CDR2 as SMNVEV (reference sequence). V shed 2 bases and J 3 bases; nucleotides not matched to a gene: 6. In nucleotides, the CDR3 is TGTGCCAGCAGTTTAGGGACTAGTAAGTACTACGAGCAGTACTTC. Its translation is CASSLGTSKYYEQYF.

Comment on this clonotype: A much larger clonotype is one base distant, so this may be a read error. The CDR3 end shows no conserved phenylalanine or tryptophan, and so a read error is likely. This rearrangement joins TRBV29-1 to TRBJ1-1, with D unresolved. V shed 2 bases and J shed 4 bases, with 8 bases lying between them. Germline V gene sequence: CDR1 SQVTM, CDR2 ANQGSEA. The CDR3 length is 12 residues. The CDR3 DNA is TGCAGCGTTGAATGGGGAAGCACTGAAGCTTTCCTT. Translating gives CSVEWGSTEAFL.

This chain uses TRBV5-8 with TRBJ2-3; D perhaps matches TRBD1 (6 bases). Trimming stripped 2 bases from V and 0 bases from J, with 16 bases between. The germline CDR1 and CDR2 sequences are SGHTS and YDEGEE. CDR3 length: 17 residues. The CDR3 DNA is TGTGCCAGCAGCTTTGGGCTACAGGGATCTAGCACAGATACGCAGTATTTT. The encoded protein is CASSFGLQGSSTDTQYF.

On this clonotype itself: This may arise from a read error, as a much more abundant clone is one base away. The J gene is TRBJ2-5, the V gene TRBV29-1; perhaps TRBD1 as D (6 bases). CDR3 length: 16 residues. Trimming cost V 6 bases and J 0 bases, with 20 bases left between them. Germline V CDR1 and CDR2: SQVTM, ANQGSEA. CDR3 in amino acids: CSVIHRATSDQETQYF. The DNA for the CDR3 is TGCAGCGTCATCCACAGGGCCACTTCGGACCAAGAGACCCAGTACTTC.

The chain combines TRBV10-3 with TRBJ1-4; D is ambiguous. This CDR3 spans 15 amino acids. V was clipped by 0 bases and J by 3 bases, with 8 bases between them. Germline CDR1 reads ENHRY; CDR2 reads SYGVKD. Written as DNA, the CDR3 is TGTGCCATCAGTGAGTCGTTACAGTCTAATGAAAAACTGTTTTTT. It encodes CAISESLQSNEKLFF.

The chain is built from TRBV10-3 and TRBJ2-7; no clear D. From germline, CDR1 is ENHRY and CDR2 SYGVKD. Trimming pared 2 bases from V and 6 bases from J, leaving 11 bases between. The CDR3 is 13 amino acids. CDR3 sequence reads: CAISEGVEFEQYF. The CDR3, as DNA: TGTGCCATCAGTGAGGGGGTCGAGTTCGAGCAGTACTTC.

This chain connects TRBV27 to TRBJ2-7; 11 bases are a match to TRBD2. The CDR3 is 16 residues long. V gave up 0 bases and J gave up 7 bases; unmatched junction bases: 8. Germline V lookup: CDR1 MNHEY, CDR2 SMNVEV (reference sequence). In DNA form, the CDR3 reads TGTGCCAGCAGTTTATCAGTCGTAGCGGGAGGGGATGAGCAGTACTTC. Amino acid sequence: CASSLSVVAGGDEQYF.

The table lists this clonotype with many counts. J is TRBJ2-7 and V is TRBV3-1; 9 nucleotides agree with TRBD1. The CDR3 sequence is 15 residues long. V trimming: 0 bases; J trimming: 2 bases; junction bases outside the gene matches: 2. The germline CDR1 and CDR2 sequences are LGHDT and YNNKEL (reference sequence). The CDR3 loop reads CASSQDRTGAYEQYF. As DNA, the CDR3 is TGTGCCAGCAGCCAAGACCGGACAGGGGCCTACGAGCAGTACTTC.

This clonotype was recorded at least ten times. The chain links TRBV28 to TRBJ1-2, with 9 nucleotides matching TRBD1. The CDR3 contains 14 residues. The germline V gene has CDR1 MDHEN and CDR2 SYDVKM. Trimming at V came to 5 bases and at J to 4 bases, leaving 5 bases not matched to a gene. This CDR3 is CASSGRQGGYGYTF. The DNA of the CDR3 is TGTGCCAGCAGTGGCAGACAGGGGGGCTATGGCTACACCTTC.

The rearrangement uses TRBV6-1 and TRBJ2-7; 16 positions agree with TRBD2. CDR3 length: 17 residues. J lost 3 bases, V lost 7 bases, and 9 bases had no gene match. Germline lookup yields CDR1 MNHNS and CDR2 SASEGT. The CDR3 DNA is TGTGCCAGCACGGGACTAGCGGGAGGGGGGAGGGACTACGAGCAGTACTTC. Translated: CASTGLAGGGRDYEQYF.

V gene TRBV24-1 combines with J gene TRBJ2-1; D may be TRBD2 (6 bases). Deletions cut 4 bases from V and 12 bases from J, with 30 bases between. The CDR3 length is 18 residues. Germline loops: CDR1 KGHDR, CDR2 SFDVKD. As DNA, the CDR3 is TGTGCCACCAGTGACTATAGGGTAGCGGCAACCTCCCGGGGTGGGCAGTTCTTC. It translates to CATSDYRVAATSRGGQFF.

The table lists this clonotype with many counts. The chain carries TRBV28 and TRBJ2-2; 11 positions agree with TRBD2. The germline CDR1 and CDR2 sequences are MDHEN and SYDVKM. The V gene end was trimmed by 5 bases and the J gene end by 5 bases; junction bases not matched to a gene: 10. CDR3 length equals 17 residues. CDR3: CASSPRASGRLTGELFF. In nucleotides, the CDR3 is TGTGCCAGCAGTCCTAGGGCTAGCGGGAGGTTAACCGGGGAGCTGTTTTTT. The variable domain in full, with the rest retrieved from reference TRBV28 and TRBJ2-2, is DVKVTQSSRYLVKRTGEKVFLECVQDMDHENMFWYRQDPGLGLRLIYFSYDVKMKEKGDIPEGYSVSREKKERFSLILESASTNQTSMYLCASSPRASGRLTGELFFGEGSRLTVL.

This clonotype was recorded many times. The genes are TRBV20-1 and TRBJ1-5; a possible D gene is TRBD1 (5 bases). The CDR3 spans 15 residues. Germline V gives CDR1 DFQATT, CDR2 SNEGSKA (reference sequence). Trimming removed 0 bases at V and 1 base at J, with 10 bases between. CDR3 region: CSAREAGISNQPQHF. The CDR3 nucleotides are TGCAGTGCTAGAGAGGCAGGGATCAGCAATCAGCCCCAGCATTTT.

The chain carries TRBV20-1 and TRBJ2-2; TRBD2 matches at 8 bases. The CDR3 contains 16 residues. J lost 6 bases, V lost 0 bases, and 9 bases had no gene match. CDR1 is DFQATT and CDR2 is SNEGSKA in the germline V gene (reference sequence). CDR3 bases: TGCAGTGCTAGAGATCTCCCGGGAGGGCGTGCCGGGGAGCTGTTTTTT. Protein: CSARDLPGGRAGELFF.

This clonotype was observed a handful of times. V usage is TRBV27 and J usage is TRBJ1-6; D remains unclear. The germline V gene encodes CDR1 MNHEY and CDR2 SMNVEV (reference sequence). Trimming shortened V by 5 bases and J by 3 bases, and 17 bases separated the two germline ends. CDR3 length: 17 residues. CDR3 coding DNA: TGTGCCAGCAGTCCCACCTCGATTGGGGTCTATAATTCACCCCTCCACTTT. Encoded protein: CASSPTSIGVYNSPLHF.

This clonotype was recorded at least ten times. The chain is built from TRBV11-2 and TRBJ2-1; D is unclear. V shed 0 bases and J shed 0 bases, with 9 bases lying between them. Germline values: CDR1 SGHAT, CDR2 FQNNGV. The CDR3 spans 16 residues. CDR3 bases: TGTGCCAGCAGCTTAGATCCGGAGAGCTCCTACAATGAGCAGTTCTTC. Protein: CASSLDPESSYNEQFF.

Many counts were recorded for this clonotype. V is TRBV12-3 or TRBV12-4 and J is TRBJ1-6, with 7 positions matching TRBD1. The CDR3 extends over 16 amino acids. The trim removed 4 bases at V and 10 bases at J, leaving 13 bases unmatched. This CDR3 is CASSSLQGNHRSPLHF. The DNA for the CDR3 is TGTGCCAGCAGTTCCCTACAGGGGAATCATCGCTCACCCCTCCACTTT.